One sample yielded the 6 T cell receptor beta chains listed below, sequenced in a study of CD8 T cells in ankylosing spondylitis. Findings and limits, study-wide: Characteristic of ankylosing spondylitis blood, it appeared, was a TCR beta motif comprising about eight highly homologous variants.

No antigen has been identified for these receptors. MiXCR, applied by TCRdb to the 5' RACE reads, yields one record per CDR3 protein. The repertoire holds about 460,000 distinct CDR3 sequences, with 5.3% as singletons. Sequences were obtained from blood, either unsorted or a sorted T cell fraction (not recorded which). These receptors originate from a male donor with ankylosing spondylitis.

This clonotype came up many times. The rearrangement uses TRBV5-1 and TRBJ1-2; D is unresolved. CDR3 length: 16 residues. The germline V and J ends were trimmed by 0 bases and 8 bases, with 20 bases remaining between them. CDR1 and CDR2 (germline): SGHRS, YFSETQ. In DNA form, the CDR3 reads TGCGCCAGCAGCTTGGTTCCACTTGGCAGTCCACAAGGCTACACCTTC. Amino acid sequence: CASSLVPLGSPQGYTF.

This clonotype came up many times. The chain couples TRBV12-3 or TRBV12-4 to TRBJ2-5, with TRBD1 matching 9 bases. The trim removed 5 bases at V and 5 bases at J, leaving 9 bases unmatched. This CDR3 region has 15 residues. Written as DNA, the CDR3 is TGTGCCAGCAGTGCACCGGGACAGGGACGGGAGACCCAGTACTTC. It encodes CASSAPGQGRETQYF.

In this sample, this clonotype turned up many times. A junction end diverges from the germline sequence, so it may reflect a read error. This chain joins TRBV10-3 and TRBJ1-1, with TRBD1 matching 10 bases. The CDR3 sequence is 16 residues long. CDR1 is ENHRY and CDR2 is SYGVKD in the germline V gene. The CDR3 loop reads CAIAPSPGQGNAEAFF. The DNA of the CDR3 is TGTGCCATCGCCCCAAGTCCGGGACAGGGGAACGCTGAAGCTTTCTTT.

This clonotype appeared many times. The V and J genes are TRBV14 and TRBJ2-7; D is undetermined. Trimming cost V 5 bases and J 3 bases, with 8 bases left between them. Germline CDR1 is SGHDN and CDR2 is FVKESK. The CDR3 is 12 amino acids. Here the CDR3 reads CASSSQYYEQYF. The CDR3 DNA is TGTGCCAGCAGCTCCCAATACTACGAGCAGTACTTC.

This clonotype was recorded many times. The chain joins TRBV6-5 to TRBJ1-1, with 11 nucleotides matching TRBD1. Per germline, CDR1 MNHEY and CDR2 SVGAGI. V gave up 5 bases and J gave up 10 bases; unmatched junction bases: 3. The CDR3 totals 12 residues. This CDR3 is CASSTGQGAAFF. The CDR3 DNA is TGTGCCAGCAGTACCGGACAGGGGGCAGCTTTCTTT.

Ten or more counts support this clonotype. V usage is TRBV27 and J usage is TRBJ1-2; TRBD1 agrees at 9 bases. This CDR3 has 16 amino acids. The germline V gene has CDR1 MNHEY and CDR2 SMNVEV (reference sequence). J lost 8 bases, V lost 1 base, and 11 bases had no gene match. The CDR3 coding sequence is TGTGCCAGCAGTTTATATTACACAGGGGGCGCGGGGGGCTACACCTTC. Its protein is CASSLYYTGGAGGYTF.